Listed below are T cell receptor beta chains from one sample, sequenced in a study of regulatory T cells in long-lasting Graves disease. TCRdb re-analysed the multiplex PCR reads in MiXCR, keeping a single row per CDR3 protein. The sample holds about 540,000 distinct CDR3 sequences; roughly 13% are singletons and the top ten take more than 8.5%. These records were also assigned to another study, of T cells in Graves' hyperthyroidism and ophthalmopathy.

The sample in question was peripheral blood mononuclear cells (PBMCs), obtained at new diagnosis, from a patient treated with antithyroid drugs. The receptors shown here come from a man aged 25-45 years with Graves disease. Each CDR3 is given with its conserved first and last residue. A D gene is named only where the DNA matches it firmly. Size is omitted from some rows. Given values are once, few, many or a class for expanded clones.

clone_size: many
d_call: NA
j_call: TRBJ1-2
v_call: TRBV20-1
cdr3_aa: CSARDGLTGYTF
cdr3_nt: TGCAGTGCTAGAGATGGACTAACCGGCTACACCTTC

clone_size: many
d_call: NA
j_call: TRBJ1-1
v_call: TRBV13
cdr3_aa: CASSPPGGTEAFF
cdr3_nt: TGTGCCAGCAGTCCCCCTGGCGGCACTGAAGCTTTCTTT

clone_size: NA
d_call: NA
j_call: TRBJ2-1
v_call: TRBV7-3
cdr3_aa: CASSLGPSSEQFF
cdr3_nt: TGTGCCAGCAGCTTAGGACCTTCTTCAGAGCAGTTCTTC

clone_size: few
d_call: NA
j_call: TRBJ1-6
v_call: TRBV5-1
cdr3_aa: CASSWADGNSPLHF
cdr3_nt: TGCGCCAGCAGCTGGGCGGATGGCAATTCACCCCTCCACTTT

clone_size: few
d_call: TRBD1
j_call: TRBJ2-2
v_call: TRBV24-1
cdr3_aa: CATSDLGQGGTGELFF
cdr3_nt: TGTGCCACCAGTGACCTTGGACAGGGGGGCACCGGGGAGCTGTTTTTT

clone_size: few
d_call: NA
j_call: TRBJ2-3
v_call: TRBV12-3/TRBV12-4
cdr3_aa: CASTVRADTQYF
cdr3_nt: TGTGCCAGCACCGTCCGGGCAGATACGCAGTATTTT

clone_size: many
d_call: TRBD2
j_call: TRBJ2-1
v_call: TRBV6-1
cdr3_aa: CASRRLLAGGGNNEQFF
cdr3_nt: TGTGCCAGCAGGAGGTTACTAGCGGGAGGGGGGAACAATGAGCAGTTCTTC

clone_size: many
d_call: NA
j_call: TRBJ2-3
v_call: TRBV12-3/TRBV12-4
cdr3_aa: CAIDRAYTDTQYF
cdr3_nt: TGTGCCATCGACAGAGCATACACAGATACGCAGTATTTT

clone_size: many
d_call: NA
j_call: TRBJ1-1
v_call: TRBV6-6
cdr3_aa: CASSYSTGKLAEAFF
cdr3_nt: TGTGCCAGCAGTTACTCGACAGGAAAGCTTGCTGAAGCTTTCTTT

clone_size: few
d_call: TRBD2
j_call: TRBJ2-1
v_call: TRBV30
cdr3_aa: CAWNSGRAFREQFF
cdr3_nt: TGTGCCTGGAATAGCGGGAGGGCCTTCCGGGAGCAGTTCTTC

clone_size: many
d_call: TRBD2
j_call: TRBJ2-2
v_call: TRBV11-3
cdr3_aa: CASSPSGRLRTGELFF
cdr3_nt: TGTGCCAGCAGCCCAAGCGGGAGGCTCCGCACCGGGGAGCTGTTTTTT

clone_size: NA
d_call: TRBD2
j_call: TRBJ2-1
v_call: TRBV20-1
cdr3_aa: CSASRTSGYNEQFF
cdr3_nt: TGCAGTGCTAGTAGGACTAGCGGCTACAATGAGCAGTTCTTC

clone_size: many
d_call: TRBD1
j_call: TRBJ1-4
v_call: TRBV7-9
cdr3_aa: CASSFAGGLEKLFF
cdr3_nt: TGTGCCAGCAGCTTCGCAGGGGGCTTGGAAAAACTGTTTTTT

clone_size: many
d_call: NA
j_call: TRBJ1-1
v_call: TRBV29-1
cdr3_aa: CSVEESPGDTEAFF
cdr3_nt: TGCAGCGTTGAAGAATCGCCTGGGGACACTGAAGCTTTCTTT

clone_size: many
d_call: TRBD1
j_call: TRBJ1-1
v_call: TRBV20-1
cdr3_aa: CSAPGTASEAFF
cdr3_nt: TGCAGTGCACCCGGGACAGCCTCAGAAGCTTTCTTT

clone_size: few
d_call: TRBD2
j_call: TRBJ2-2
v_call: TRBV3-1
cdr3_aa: CASSSTSGSNTGELFF
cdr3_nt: TGTGCCAGCAGCTCGACTAGCGGTTCGAACACCGGGGAGCTGTTTTTT

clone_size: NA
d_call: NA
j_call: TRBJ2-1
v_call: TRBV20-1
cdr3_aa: CSAPLQQVFANEQFF
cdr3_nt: TGCAGTGCGCCCTTACAACAGGTTTTTGCCAATGAGCAGTTCTTC

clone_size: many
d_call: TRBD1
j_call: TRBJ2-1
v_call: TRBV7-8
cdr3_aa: CASSPRGFGTGAYNEQFF
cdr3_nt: TGTGCCAGCAGCCCCAGGGGGTTCGGGACAGGGGCCTACAATGAGCAGTTCTTC

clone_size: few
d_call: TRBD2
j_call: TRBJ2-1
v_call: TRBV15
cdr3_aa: CATSLLAGSYNEQFF
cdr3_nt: TGTGCCACCAGCCTCCTAGCGGGCTCCTACAATGAGCAGTTCTTC

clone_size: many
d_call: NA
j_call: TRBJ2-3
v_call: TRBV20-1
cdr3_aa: CSASDYSTDTQYF
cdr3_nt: TGCAGTGCTAGTGACTATAGCACAGATACGCAGTATTTT

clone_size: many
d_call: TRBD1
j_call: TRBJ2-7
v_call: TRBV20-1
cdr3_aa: CSAPYRGRSYEQYF
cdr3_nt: TGCAGTGCCCCTTACAGGGGGCGTTCCTACGAGCAGTACTTC

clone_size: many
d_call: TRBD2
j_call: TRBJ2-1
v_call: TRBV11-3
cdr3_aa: CASSPQSAGGNNEQFF
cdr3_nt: TGTGCCAGCAGCCCACAATCAGCGGGAGGGAACAATGAGCAGTTCTTC

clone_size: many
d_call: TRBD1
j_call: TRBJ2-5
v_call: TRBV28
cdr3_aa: CASSLRDSQETQYF
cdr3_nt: TGTGCCAGCAGTCTACGGGACAGTCAAGAGACCCAGTACTTC

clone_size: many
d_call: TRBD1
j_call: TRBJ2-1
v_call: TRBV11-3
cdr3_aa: CASSPHPGQGGIEQFF
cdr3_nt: TGTGCCAGCAGCCCCCACCCGGGACAGGGGGGAATAGAGCAGTTCTTC

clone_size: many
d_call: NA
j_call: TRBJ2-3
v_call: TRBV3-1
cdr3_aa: CASSQGGRAQYF
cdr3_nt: TGTGCCAGCAGCCAAGGGGGACGAGCGCAGTATTTT

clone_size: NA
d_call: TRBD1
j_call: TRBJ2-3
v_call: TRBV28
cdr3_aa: CASSLDRGPTDTQYF
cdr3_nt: TGTGCCAGCTCACTGGACAGGGGGCCCACAGATACGCAGTATTTT

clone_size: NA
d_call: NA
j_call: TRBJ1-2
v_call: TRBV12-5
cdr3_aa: CASGLEYYGYTF
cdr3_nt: TGTGCTAGTGGTTTAGAGTATTATGGCTACACCTTC

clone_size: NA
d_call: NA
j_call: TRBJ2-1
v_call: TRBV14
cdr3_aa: CASSQDQRGEQFF
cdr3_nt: TGTGCCAGCAGCCAAGATCAAAGGGGCGAGCAGTTCTTC

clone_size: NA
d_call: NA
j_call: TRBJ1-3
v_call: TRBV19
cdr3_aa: CASSLGASGNGNTIYF
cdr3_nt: TGTGCCAGTAGCCTGGGGGCCTCGGGTAACGGAAACACCATATATTTT

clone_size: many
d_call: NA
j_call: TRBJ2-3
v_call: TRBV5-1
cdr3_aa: CASSLVIDPFTDTQYF
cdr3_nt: TGCGCCAGCAGCTTGGTAATCGACCCCTTCACAGATACGCAGTATTTT

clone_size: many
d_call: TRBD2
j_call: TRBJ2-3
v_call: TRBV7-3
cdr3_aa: CASSPLAGGTGTQYF
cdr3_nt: TGTGCCAGCAGCCCTCTCGCGGGAGGGACGGGGACGCAGTATTTT

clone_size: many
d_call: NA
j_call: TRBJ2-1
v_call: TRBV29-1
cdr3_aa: CSVGRSLSYNEQFF
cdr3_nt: TGCAGCGTGGGCCGGTCGCTCTCCTACAATGAGCAGTTCTTC

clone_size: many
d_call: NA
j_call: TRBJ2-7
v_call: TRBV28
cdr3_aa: CASSKSIYEQYF
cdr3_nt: TGTGCCAGCAGTAAAAGCATCTACGAGCAGTACTTC

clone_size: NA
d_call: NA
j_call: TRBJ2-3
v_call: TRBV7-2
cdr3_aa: CASSLSRGTQYF
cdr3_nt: TGTGCCAGCAGCCTTAGTCGGGGTACGCAGTATTTT

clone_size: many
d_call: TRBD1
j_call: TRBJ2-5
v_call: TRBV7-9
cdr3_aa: CASSFDRVIQETQYF
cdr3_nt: TGTGCCAGCAGCTTCGACAGGGTTATCCAAGAGACCCAGTACTTC

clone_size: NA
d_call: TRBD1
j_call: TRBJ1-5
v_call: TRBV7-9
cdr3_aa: CASSFRLEGLQGAGKPQHF
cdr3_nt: TGTGCCAGCAGCTTTCGACTCGAGGGATTACAGGGGGCCGGAAAGCCCCAGCATTTT

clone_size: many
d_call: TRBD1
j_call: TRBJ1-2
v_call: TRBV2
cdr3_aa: CASSDGTVYGYTF
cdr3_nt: TGTGCCAGCAGTGACGGGACAGTCTATGGCTACACCTTC

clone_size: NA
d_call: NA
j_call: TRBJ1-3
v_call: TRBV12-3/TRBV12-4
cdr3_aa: CASTLGLLGNTIYF
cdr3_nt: TGTGCCAGCACCTTAGGTCTGCTTGGAAACACCATATATTTT

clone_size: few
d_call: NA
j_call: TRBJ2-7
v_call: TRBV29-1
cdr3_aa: CSVPDRADPYEQYF
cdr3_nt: TGCAGCGTACCCGACAGAGCGGACCCCTACGAGCAGTACTTC

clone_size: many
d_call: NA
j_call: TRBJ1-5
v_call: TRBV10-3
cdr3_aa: CAISESRVGDPYSNQPQHF
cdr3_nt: TGTGCCATCAGTGAGTCGAGGGTAGGGGACCCTTATAGCAATCAGCCCCAGCATTTT

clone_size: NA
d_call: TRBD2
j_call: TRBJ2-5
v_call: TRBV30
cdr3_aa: CAWSSGLAGGTETQYF
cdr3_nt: TGTGCCTGGAGTTCAGGACTAGCGGGAGGTACAGAGACCCAGTACTTC

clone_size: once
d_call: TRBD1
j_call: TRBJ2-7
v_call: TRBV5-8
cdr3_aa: CASSLYGDRGGEQYF
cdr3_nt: TGTGCCAGCAGCTTGTACGGGGACAGGGGCGGCGAGCAGTACTTC

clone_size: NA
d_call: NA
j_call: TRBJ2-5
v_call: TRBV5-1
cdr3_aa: CASSSGGSQETQYF
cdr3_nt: TGCGCCAGCAGCTCAGGCGGATCCCAAGAGACCCAGTACTTC

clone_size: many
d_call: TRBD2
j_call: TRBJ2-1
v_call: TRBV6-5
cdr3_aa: CASSYLGLAGEGEQFF
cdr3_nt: TGTGCCAGCAGTTACCTCGGACTAGCGGGAGAGGGTGAGCAGTTCTTC

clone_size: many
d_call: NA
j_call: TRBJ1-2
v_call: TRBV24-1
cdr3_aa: CATSEDLTSGGYTF
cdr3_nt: TGTGCCACCAGTGAGGACCTGACCAGTGGGGGCTACACCTTC

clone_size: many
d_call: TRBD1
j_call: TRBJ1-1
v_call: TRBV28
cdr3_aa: CASSSPGQGKTEAFF
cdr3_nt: TGTGCCAGCAGTTCCCCGGGACAGGGGAAGACTGAAGCTTTCTTT

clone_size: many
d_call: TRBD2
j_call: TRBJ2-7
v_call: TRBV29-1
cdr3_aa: CSVKLAEAYEQYF
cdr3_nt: TGCAGCGTTAAGCTAGCGGAGGCCTACGAGCAGTACTTC

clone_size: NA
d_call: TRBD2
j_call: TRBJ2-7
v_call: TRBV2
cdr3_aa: CASSESGSEHF
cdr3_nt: TGTGCCAGCAGTGAGAGCGGGAGTGAGCACTTC

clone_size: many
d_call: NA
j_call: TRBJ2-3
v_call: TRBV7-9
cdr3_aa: CASRKGPDTQYF
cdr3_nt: TGTGCCAGCAGGAAGGGCCCAGATACGCAGTATTTT

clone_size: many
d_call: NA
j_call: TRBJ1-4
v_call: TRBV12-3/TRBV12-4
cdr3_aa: CASSYGEKLFF
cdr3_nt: TGTGCCAGCAGTTACGGAGAAAAACTATTTTTT

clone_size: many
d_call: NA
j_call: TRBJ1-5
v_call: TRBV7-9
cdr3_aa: CASSPSWAGHQPQHF
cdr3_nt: TGTGCCAGCAGCCCGAGCTGGGCCGGGCACCAGCCCCAGCATTTT

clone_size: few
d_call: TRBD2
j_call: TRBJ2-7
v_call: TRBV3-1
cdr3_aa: CASSQARTRGYEQYF
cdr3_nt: TGTGCCAGCAGCCAAGCTAGGACTAGGGGATACGAGCAGTACTTC

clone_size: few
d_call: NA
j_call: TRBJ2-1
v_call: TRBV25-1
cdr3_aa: CASSEFGDEQFF
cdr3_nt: TGTGCCAGCAGTGAATTCGGAGATGAGCAGTTCTTC

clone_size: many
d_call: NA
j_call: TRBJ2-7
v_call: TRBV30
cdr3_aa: CAWSGQPYEQYF
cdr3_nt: TGTGCCTGGAGTGGGCAGCCCTACGAGCAGTACTTC

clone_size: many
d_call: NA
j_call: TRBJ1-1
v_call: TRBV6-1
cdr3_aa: CASSPTWNTEAFF
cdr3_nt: TGTGCCAGCAGTCCGACTTGGAACACTGAAGCTTTCTTT

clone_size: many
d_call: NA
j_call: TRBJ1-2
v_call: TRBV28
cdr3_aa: CASEGRAQANYGYTF
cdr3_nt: TGTGCCAGCGAAGGGAGGGCCCAAGCTAACTATGGCTACACCTTC

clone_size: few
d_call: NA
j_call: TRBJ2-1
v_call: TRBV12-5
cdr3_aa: CASGDGHNYNEQFF
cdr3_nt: TGTGCTAGTGGAGACGGACATAACTACAATGAGCAGTTCTTC

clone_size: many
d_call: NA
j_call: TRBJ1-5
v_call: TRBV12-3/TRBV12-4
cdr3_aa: CASSSDRNQPQHF
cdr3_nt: TGTGCCAGCAGTTCGGACAGAAATCAGCCCCAGCATTTT

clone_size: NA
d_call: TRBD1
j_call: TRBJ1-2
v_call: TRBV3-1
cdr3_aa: CASSQESGVRQGYGYTF
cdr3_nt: TGTGCCAGCAGCCAAGAATCAGGCGTTCGACAGGGATATGGCTACACCTTC